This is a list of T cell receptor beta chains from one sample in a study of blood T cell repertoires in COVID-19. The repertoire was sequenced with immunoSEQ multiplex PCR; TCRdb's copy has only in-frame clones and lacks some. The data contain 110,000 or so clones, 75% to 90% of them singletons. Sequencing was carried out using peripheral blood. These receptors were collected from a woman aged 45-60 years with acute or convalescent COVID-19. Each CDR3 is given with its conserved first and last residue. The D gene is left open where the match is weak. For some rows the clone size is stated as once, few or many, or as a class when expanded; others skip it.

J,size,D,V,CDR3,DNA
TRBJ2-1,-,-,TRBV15,CATSREWANEQFF,TGTGCCACCAGCAGAGAGTGGGCTAATGAGCAGTTCTTC
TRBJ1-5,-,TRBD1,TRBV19,CASSKGRTGAVNQPQHF,TGTGCCAGTAGTAAGGGGCGGACAGGCGCCGTAAATCAGCCCCAGCATTTT
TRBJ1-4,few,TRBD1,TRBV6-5,CASSRQGPLEKLFF,TGTGCCAGCAGCCGACAGGGGCCCCTTGAAAAACTGTTTTTT
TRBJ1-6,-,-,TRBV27,CASSYRAAGESPLHF,TGTGCCAGCAGTTATAGGGCGGCAGGGGAATCACCCCTCCACTTT
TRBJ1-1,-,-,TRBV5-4,CASSSPWSDNTEAFF,TGTGCCAGCAGCTCCCCTTGGAGCGATAACACTGAAGCTTTCTTT
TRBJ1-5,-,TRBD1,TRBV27,CASSLSGTEHSNQPQHF,TGTGCCAGCAGTTTATCGGGGACAGAACATAGCAATCAGCCCCAGCATTTT
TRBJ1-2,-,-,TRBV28,CASSFGQTYGYTF,TGTGCCAGCAGTTTTGGGCAGACCTATGGCTACACCTTC
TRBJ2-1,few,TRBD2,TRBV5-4,CASSPGLAGLLNEQFF,TGTGCCAGCAGCCCGGGACTAGCGGGCCTATTAAATGAGCAGTTCTTC
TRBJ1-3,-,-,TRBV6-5,CASRIRLSGNTIYF,TGTGCCAGCAGAATCCGACTCTCTGGAAACACCATATATTTT
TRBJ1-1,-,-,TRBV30,CAWSVSRGEAFF,TGTGCCTGGAGTGTTTCTAGGGGGGAAGCTTTCTTT
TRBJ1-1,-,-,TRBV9,CASSLNRGTEAFF,TGTGCCAGCAGCCTCAATAGGGGCACTGAAGCTTTCTTT
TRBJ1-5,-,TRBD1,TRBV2,CASSEGDRENQPQHF,TGTGCCAGCAGTGAGGGAGACAGGGAGAATCAGCCCCAGCATTTT
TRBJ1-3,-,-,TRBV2,CASSLEFTVSGNTIYF,TGTGCCAGCAGCCTCGAATTTACAGTCTCTGGAAACACCATATATTTT
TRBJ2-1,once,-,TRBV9,CASSSLSNEQFF,TGTGCCAGCAGCTCCCTTTCCAATGAGCAGTTCTTC
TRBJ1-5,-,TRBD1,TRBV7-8,CASSVQGGNQPQHF,TGTGCCAGCAGCGTACAGGGGGGCAATCAGCCCCAGCATTTT
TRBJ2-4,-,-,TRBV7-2,CASSRSLAKNIQYF,TGTGCCAGCAGTAGGAGTCTAGCCAAAAACATTCAGTACTTC
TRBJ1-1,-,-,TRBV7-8,CASSPTVGAEAFF,TGTGCCAGCAGTCCTACTGTAGGGGCAGAAGCTTTCTTT
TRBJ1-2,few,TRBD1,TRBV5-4,CASSPGSRGLNYGYTF,TGTGCCAGCAGCCCTGGGAGCAGGGGGCTGAACTATGGCTACACCTTC
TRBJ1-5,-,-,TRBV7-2,CASSLSGGALGNQPQHF,TGTGCCAGCAGCTTATCGGGGGGGGCGCTTGGCAATCAGCCCCAGCATTTT
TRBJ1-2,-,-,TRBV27,CASALEMAASGGYTF,TGTGCCAGCGCACTCGAGATGGCAGCCTCGGGGGGCTACACCTTC
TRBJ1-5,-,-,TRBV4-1,CASSQVQGNQPQHF,TGCGCCAGCAGCCAAGTCCAGGGGAATCAGCCCCAGCATTTT
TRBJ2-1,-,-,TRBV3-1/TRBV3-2,CASSQEAGYEQFF,TGTGCCAGCAGCCAAGAAGCAGGGTACGAGCAGTTCTTC
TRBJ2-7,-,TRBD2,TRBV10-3,CAISGGLAGDYEQYF,TGTGCCATCAGTGGGGGACTAGCGGGAGACTACGAGCAGTACTTC
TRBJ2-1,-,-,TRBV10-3,CAISVTPGSYNEQFF,TGTGCCATCAGTGTTACGCCGGGCTCCTACAATGAGCAGTTCTTC
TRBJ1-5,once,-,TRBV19,CASSIVEGSNQPQHF,TGTGCCAGTAGTATAGTTGAGGGAAGCAATCAGCCCCAGCATTTT
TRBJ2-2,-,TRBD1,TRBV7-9,CASSRDRVGAGELFF,TGTGCCAGCAGTCGGGACAGGGTGGGCGCCGGGGAGCTGTTTTTT
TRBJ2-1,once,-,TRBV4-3,CASSQDTSSYNEQFF,TGCGCCAGCAGCCAAGATACAAGCTCCTACAATGAGCAGTTCTTC